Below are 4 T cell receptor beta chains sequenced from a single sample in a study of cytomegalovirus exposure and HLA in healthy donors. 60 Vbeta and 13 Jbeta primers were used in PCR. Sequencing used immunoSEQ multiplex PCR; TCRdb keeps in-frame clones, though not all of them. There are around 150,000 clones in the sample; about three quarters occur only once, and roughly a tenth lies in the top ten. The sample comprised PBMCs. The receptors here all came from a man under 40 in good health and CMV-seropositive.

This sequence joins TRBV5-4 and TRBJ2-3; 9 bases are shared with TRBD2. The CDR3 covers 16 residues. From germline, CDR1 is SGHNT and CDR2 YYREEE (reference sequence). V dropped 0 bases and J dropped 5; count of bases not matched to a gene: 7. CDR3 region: CASSLVLAGEIDTQYF. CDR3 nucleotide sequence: TGTGCCAGCAGCTTGGTGTTAGCGGGAGAAATAGATACGCAGTATTTT.

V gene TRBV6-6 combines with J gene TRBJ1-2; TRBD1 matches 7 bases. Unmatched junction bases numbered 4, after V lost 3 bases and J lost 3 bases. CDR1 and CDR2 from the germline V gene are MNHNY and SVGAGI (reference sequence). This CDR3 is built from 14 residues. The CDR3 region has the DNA TGTGCCAGCAGTTATAACAGGGGTGACTATGGCTACACCTTC. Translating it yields CASSYNRGDYGYTF.

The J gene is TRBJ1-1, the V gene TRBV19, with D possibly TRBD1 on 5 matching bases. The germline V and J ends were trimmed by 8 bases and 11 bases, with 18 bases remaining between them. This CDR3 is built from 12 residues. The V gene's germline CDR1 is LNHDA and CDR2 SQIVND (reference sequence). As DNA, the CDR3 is TGTGCCAGTGCGACAGCTACGATAGGGGCTTTCTTT. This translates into CASATATIGAFF.

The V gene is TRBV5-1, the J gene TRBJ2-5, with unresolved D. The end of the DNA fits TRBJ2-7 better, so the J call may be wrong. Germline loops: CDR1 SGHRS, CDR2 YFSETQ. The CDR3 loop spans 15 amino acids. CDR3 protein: CASCKRIDSSYEQYF. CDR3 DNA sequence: TGCGCCAGCTGTAAAAGGATTGATAGCTCCTACGAGCAGTACTTC.